Below, one T cell receptor (beta chain) is given with its context. This clonotype was seen a single time. The antigen it binds to is not known. Base qualities are missing; no much larger clone stands one base away. Resting on one read, the evidence is weak. RNA was extracted using the RNeasy kit, and about 0.45 to 1 ug of the RNA was reverse transcribed with random hexamers. The immunoSEQ multiplex PCR assay, which covers 54 Vbeta and 13 Jbeta segments, was used to amplify TCR beta CDR3 regions. PCR amplification bias was corrected using a synthetic template baseline for primer optimization and computational correction. As for the original processing: Reads were assigned to V, D and J genes according to IMGT and analyzed in immunoSEQ Analyzer, with only productive sequences retained. To calculate clonality, Shannon entropy was normalized by log2 of the number of productive unique sequences and then subtracted from one. For each patient and control, public and private clones were evaluated among the 100 most prevalent clones. Susac-specific clones were defined as absent from healthy and MS cohorts, 1052 published viral clones and other ImmuneACCESS disease sequences. The public reads were run again by TCRdb, first through fastp at Q25 and then through MiXCR, and only productive beta chains were kept. CDR3 protein sequences are deduplicated, and each keeps its most common genes and DNA. The V and J calls and clone size come from TCRdb's table, not from the authors' own analysis. The sample profile shows over 140,000 distinct CDR3 sequences; 95% of them were found once. The biggest ten clones account for more than 0.14% of the sample.

This record comes from a study of CD8 T cells in Susac syndrome (dated by TCRdb to about 2019). For the wider study: Of the Susac syndrome patients who were sequenced, more than 5 had clinically active disease and eight or nine were in clinical remission. At the time of blood withdrawal, Susac syndrome patients were either therapy-naive, taking corticosteroids (with some also receiving IVIg), or on IVIg alone. The study used repertoire sequencing to test whether antigen drove CD8+ T cell activation and differentiation in Susac syndrome. Overall results and qualifications from the work: The number of individuals in the TCR sequencing and HLA analysis was recognized as being relatively small. In patients with Susac syndrome, the CD4+ T cell repertoire showed no detectable clonal expansion.

Peripheral blood CD8+ and CD4+ T cells from healthy donors, Susac syndrome patients and multiple sclerosis patients were profiled by high-throughput TCR beta sequencing. Recently defined diagnostic criteria for definite or probable disease were met by the Susac syndrome patients. Bulk CD8+ and CD4+ T cells were purified magnetically by negative isolation, whereas CD8+ TEMRA cells were enriched by FACS. Blood was drawn into EDTA tubes, processed within 24 hours, and PBMCs were isolated by density gradient centrifugation. PBMCs intended for TCR sequencing were cryopreserved in liquid nitrogen and were subsequently thawed in a 37 degrees C water bath. The sorted or isolated CD4+, CD8+ and CD8+ TEMRA cells reached a purity of at least 90%. Including cysteine and phenylalanine, the CDR3 has 14 amino acids. Only the CDR3 portion is preserved as DNA: 42 bases, with reading frame beginning at the first base. V loses 4 bases, J loses 1 base, and the germline ends lie 10 bases apart.

Sequencing was carried out using CD4+ T cells from PBMCs. This clonotype was sampled from a human donor with Susac syndrome. The rearrangement joined TRBV23-1 to TRBJ1-2; the D gene is perhaps TRBD1, on 6 matching bases. TRBV23-1 has ORF status, its function being uncertain. CDR3 protein: CASSPGQCNYGYTF. The DNA is TGCGCCAGCAGTCCCGGACAGTGTAACTATGGCTACACCTTC.